This entry features one T cell receptor beta chain sequence. Its antigen is unidentified. Controls came from buffy coats of healthy blood donors. This entry is derived from a study of STAT5B mutations in CD4+ large granular lymphocyte leukemia. Overall study context: The CDR3 'QG' motif was associated with a particular HLA allele among healthy donors. General observations from the study: Compared with healthy controls (2/35), patient top clones favored TRBV06 (8/27).

Germline V gene sequence: CDR1 SGHTA, CDR2 FQGNSA. V lost 1 base, J lost 4 bases, and 6 bases stayed unmatched. This CDR3 spans 15 amino acids. Authors' processing steps: Productive clonotypes were detectable down to 2.59 x 10-5 frequency. Method: immunoSEQ multiplex PCR; TCRdb's copy keeps in-frame clones and lacks some. The V and J calls and the clone size are those of that table, but D and trimming were determined from the DNA. The sample holds under 35,000 clones, approximately 72% seen once. The sequence came from a human donor in good health. The sample was CD4+ T cells from blood buffy coats. V gene TRBV7-2 combines with J gene TRBJ1-2, with 7 positions matching TRBD1. The CDR3 DNA reads TGTGCCAGCAGCTTAGGGGACAGCGGCTTCTATGGCTACACCTTC. Translated, it gives CASSLGDSGFYGYTF.